This TCR beta chain was obtained from a study of shared clonotypes between healthy human individuals (dated by TCRdb to about 2020). At the level of the whole study: The cohort comprised two women and three men aged 18 to 49 years. Different laboratories and diverse techniques were used to prepare libraries and sequence TCR repertoires, to increase sequencing depth and limit assay-specific biases. For each donor, CD4 naive and CD4 memory were each given three plates, CD8 naive was given two plates, and CD8 memory was given one plate. To estimate repertoire size and how much clonotypes are shared between individuals, the study performed deep sequencing of blood TCR repertoires from a handful of healthy adults. Each donor's leukapheresis produced roughly between roughly 0.85 and 9 billion PBMCs.

CD8 naive samples were CD45RO-negative cells positively selected for CCR7, giving a CD45RA+CCR7+ population that excluded TemRA cells. The donors were healthy, HIV-negative adults who had no recently reported acute infections or vaccinations. All donors were Caucasian adults living in Nashville, Tennessee, USA. After blood collection by leukapheresis, PBMCs were isolated using Ficoll-Histopaque density gradient centrifugation and then cryopreserved in the vapor phase of liquid nitrogen. Purity and quantity of every magnetically sorted T cell population were checked by analytical flow cytometry. From each sorted fraction, genomic DNA was isolated and quantified by UV absorbance on a Nanodrop 2000c. In the germline V gene, CDR1 corresponds to SGHRS and CDR2 to YFSETQ. Trimming takes 0 bases off V and 6 bases off J; junction bases not matched to a gene: 3. Measured from the cysteine to the phenylalanine, the CDR3 is 14 residues long. Solely the CDR3 DNA is kept, with 42 bases framed from the first base.

Overall study results and their limits: The genetic and exposure-history diversity represented was limited by the small number of donors. Sampling was limited to blood, and TCR repertoires in tissue likely differ from TCR repertoires in blood. Even with the large sequencing depth, rarefaction of the sorted-subset datasets indicated that sequencing was incomplete. Across a handful of donors, approximately 5% of naive CD4, approximately 3.6% of naive CD8, roughly 2.2% of memory CD4, and about 0.44% of memory CD8 clonotypes were shared. Compared with non-shared clonotypes, clonotypes shared by all four sorted-subset donors had higher generation probabilities. Based on pairwise subsampling, the degree of clonotype sharing among donors was expected to be affected by sequencing depth. Naive subsets generally had larger estimated clonotype richness than memory subsets.

Regarding this clone: The clone's antigen remains unknown. No much larger clone is present one base from it, and per-base qualities are unavailable.

Using the deep immunoSEQ assay, multiplex PCR amplified TCR CDR3 regions from genomic DNA. For each cell subset, the extracted genomic DNA was distributed evenly across all wells of several immunoSEQ 96-well plates, and each plate served as one replicate. Each replicate PCR for sorted subsets received around 200 ng genomic DNA, equal to roughly 30,000 T cell genomes. The purified libraries were quantified using a Qubit 3.0 fluorometer, sized with a Bioanalyzer 2100, and then quantified again using the KAPA Library Quantification kit. A separate single-read 150-cycle Illumina NextSeq 550 flow cell was used to sequence each immunoSEQ 96-well plate. As for the original processing: Because the immunoSEQ output held only junctional sequences and lacked quality scores, the filtering could not match the filtering applied to full-length reads. Sequences were annotated with PyIR, a Python wrapper for IgBLAST v1.9, using IMGT germline references to assign V/J genes and CDR3. Any read was removed if the V/J assignment was weak (E-value above 1e-6), the CDR3 was missing, or the read contained stop codons, out-of-frame junctions, or ambiguous translated residues. V3J clonotypes were defined as sequences sharing the same inferred V gene, J gene, and CDR3 amino acid sequence. Percentage overlap between repertoires was computed as shared unique clonotypes divided by the size of the smaller repertoire. RTK rarefaction, the Chao1 estimator, and Recon v2.1 estimates of unobserved clonotypes were used to assess repertoire richness. OLGA was used to compute generation probabilities for all TCRbeta clonotypes that the gDNA method yielded from a handful of donors. TCRdb holds this immuneACCESS table with in-frame rearrangements only. Some clones are missing; in checked studies, unresolved V genes explain under half, and the rest has no known cause. V, J and clone size are those of that table, while D and trimming were read from the DNA. In this sample the table shows about 820,000 clones, approximately 92% of which occur a single time. The ten top clones hold under 30% of the sample.

Sequences were obtained from naive CD8+ T cells sorted from blood. The sample's cell subset or site label, decoded: CD45RA+CCR7+. The clonotype originates from a man aged 30-40 years in good health. Rearrangement joined TRBV5-1 to TRBJ1-2, with 9 middle bases fitting TRBD1. The CDR3 amino acid sequence is: CASSLDRGRDGYTF. The DNA is as follows: TGCGCCAGCAGCTTGGACAGGGGGCGGGATGGCTACACCTTC.